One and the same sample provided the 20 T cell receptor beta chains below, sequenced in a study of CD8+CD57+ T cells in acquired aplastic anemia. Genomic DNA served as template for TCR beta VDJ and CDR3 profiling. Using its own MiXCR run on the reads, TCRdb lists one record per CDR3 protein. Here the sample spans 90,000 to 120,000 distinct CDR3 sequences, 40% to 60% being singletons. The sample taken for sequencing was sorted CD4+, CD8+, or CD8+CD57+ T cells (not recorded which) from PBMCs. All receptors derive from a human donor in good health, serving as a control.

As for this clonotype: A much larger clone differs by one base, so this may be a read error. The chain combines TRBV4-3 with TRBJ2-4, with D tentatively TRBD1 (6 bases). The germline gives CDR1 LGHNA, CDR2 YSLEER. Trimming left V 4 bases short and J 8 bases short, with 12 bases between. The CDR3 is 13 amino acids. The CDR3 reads CASSPDKGDIQYF. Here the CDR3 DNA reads TGCGCCAGCAGCCCGGACAAGGGGGACATTCAGTACTTC.

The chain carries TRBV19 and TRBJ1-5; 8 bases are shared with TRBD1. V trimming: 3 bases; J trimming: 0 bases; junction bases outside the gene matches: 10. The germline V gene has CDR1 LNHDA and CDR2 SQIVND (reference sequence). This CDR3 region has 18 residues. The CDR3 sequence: CASSIRGTGFYSNQPQHF. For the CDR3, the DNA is TGTGCCAGTAGTATTCGCGGGACAGGCTTCTATAGCAATCAGCCCCAGCATTTT.

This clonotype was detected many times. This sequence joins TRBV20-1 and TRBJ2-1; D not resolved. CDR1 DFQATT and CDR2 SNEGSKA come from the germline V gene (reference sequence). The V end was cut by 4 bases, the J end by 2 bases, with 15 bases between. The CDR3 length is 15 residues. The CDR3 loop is CSANNLGNTYNEQFF. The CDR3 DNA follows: TGCAGTGCTAACAACCTGGGGAACACCTACAATGAGCAGTTCTTC.

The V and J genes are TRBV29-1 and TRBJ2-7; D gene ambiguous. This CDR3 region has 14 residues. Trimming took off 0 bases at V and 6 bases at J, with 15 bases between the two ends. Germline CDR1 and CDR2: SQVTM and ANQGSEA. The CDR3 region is CSVEDHINSREQYF. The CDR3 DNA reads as TGCAGCGTTGAAGATCATATTAACAGCCGCGAGCAGTACTTC.

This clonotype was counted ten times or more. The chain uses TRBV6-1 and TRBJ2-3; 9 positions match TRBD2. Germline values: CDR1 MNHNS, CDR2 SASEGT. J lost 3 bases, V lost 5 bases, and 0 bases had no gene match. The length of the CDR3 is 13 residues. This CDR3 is CASSSGGTDTQYF. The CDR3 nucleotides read TGTGCCAGCAGTAGCGGGGGGACAGATACGCAGTATTTT.

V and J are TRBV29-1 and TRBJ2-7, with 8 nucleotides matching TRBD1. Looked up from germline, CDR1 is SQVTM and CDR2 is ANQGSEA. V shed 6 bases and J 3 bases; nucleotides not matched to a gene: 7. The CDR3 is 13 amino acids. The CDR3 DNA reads TGCAGCGTAGCCTGGACAGGGAGCTACGAGCAGTACTTC. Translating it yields CSVAWTGSYEQYF.

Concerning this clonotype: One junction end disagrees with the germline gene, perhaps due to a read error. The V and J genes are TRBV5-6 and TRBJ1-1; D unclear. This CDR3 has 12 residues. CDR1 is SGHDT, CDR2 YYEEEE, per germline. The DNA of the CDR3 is TGTGCCAGCAGCTGCGGGAACACTGGAGCTTTCTTT. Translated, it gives CASSCGNTGAFF.

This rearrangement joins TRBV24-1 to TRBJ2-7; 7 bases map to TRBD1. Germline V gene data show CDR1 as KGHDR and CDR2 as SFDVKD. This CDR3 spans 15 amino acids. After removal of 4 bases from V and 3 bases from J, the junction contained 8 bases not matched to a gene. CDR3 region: CATSDSQTGIYEQYF. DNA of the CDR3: TGTGCCACCAGTGACAGCCAGACAGGGATCTACGAGCAGTACTTC.

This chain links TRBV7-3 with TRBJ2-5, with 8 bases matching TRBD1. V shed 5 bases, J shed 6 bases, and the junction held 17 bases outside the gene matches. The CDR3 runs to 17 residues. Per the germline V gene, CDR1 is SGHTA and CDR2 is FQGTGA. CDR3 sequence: CASSLGQGLAGLQTQYF. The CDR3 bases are TGTGCCAGCAGCCTCGGACAGGGACTGGCGGGGTTGCAGACCCAGTACTTC.

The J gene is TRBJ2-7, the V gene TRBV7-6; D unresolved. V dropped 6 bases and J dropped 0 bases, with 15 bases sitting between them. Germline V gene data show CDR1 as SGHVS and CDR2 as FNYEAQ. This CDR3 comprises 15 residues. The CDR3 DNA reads TGTGCCAGCAGTGAATACGGCAGTCTCTCCTACGAGCAGTACTTC. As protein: CASSEYGSLSYEQYF.

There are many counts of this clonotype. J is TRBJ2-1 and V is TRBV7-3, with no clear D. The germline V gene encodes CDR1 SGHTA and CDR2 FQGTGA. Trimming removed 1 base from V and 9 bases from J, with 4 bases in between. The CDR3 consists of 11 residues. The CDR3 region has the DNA TGTGCCAGCAGCTTAAACAGTGAGCAGTTCTTC. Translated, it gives CASSLNSEQFF.

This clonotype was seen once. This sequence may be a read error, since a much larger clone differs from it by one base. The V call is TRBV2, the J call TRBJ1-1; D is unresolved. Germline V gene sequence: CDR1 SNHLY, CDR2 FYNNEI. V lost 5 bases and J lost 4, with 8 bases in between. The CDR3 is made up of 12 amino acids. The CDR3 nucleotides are TGTGCCAGCAGTAGAGGGCGCACTGAAGCTTTCTTT. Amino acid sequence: CASSRGRTEAFF.

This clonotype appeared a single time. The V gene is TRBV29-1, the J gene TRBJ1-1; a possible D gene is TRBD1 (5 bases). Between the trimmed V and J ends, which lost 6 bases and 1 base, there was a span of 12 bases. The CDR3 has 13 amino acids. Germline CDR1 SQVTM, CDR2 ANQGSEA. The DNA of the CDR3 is TGCAGCGTGGGACCACAGAGGAACACTGAAGCTTTCTTT. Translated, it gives CSVGPQRNTEAFF.

CDR3 DNA: TGTGCCAGTAGTATTGACGCTAATGAAAAACTGTTTTTT. It codes for CASSIDANEKLFF. The gene calls are TRBV19 and TRBJ1-4; no definite D call. Germline values: CDR1 LNHDA, CDR2 SQIVND (reference sequence). CDR3 length: 13 residues. V lost 3 bases, J lost 3 bases, and 5 bases lay in between.

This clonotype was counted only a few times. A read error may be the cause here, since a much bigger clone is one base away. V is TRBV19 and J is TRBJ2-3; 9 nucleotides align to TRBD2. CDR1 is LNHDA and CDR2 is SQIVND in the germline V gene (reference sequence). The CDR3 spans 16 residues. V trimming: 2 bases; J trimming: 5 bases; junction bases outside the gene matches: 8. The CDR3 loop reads CASSIIWAGGRDTQYF. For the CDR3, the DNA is TGTGCCAGTAGTATAATTTGGGCGGGGGGGCGAGATACGCAGTATTTT.

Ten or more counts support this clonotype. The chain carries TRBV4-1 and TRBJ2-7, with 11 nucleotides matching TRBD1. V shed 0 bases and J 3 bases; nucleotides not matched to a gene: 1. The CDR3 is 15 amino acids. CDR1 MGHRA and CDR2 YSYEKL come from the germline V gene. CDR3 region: CASSQDGTGGYEQYF. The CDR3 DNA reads TGCGCCAGCAGCCAAGACGGGACAGGGGGCTACGAGCAGTACTTC.

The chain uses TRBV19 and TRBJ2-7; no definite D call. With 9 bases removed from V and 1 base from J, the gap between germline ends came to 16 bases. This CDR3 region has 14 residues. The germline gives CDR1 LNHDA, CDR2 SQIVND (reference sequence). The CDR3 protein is CASTLSWTSYEQYF. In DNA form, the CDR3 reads TGTGCCAGCACGTTATCATGGACGTCCTACGAGCAGTACTTC.

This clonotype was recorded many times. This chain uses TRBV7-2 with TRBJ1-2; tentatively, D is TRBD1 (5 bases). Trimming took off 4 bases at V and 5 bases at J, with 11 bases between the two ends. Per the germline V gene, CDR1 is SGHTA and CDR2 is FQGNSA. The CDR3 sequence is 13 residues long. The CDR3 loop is CASSWLSGYGYTF. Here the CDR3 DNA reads TGTGCCAGCAGCTGGCTTTCAGGGTATGGCTACACCTTC.

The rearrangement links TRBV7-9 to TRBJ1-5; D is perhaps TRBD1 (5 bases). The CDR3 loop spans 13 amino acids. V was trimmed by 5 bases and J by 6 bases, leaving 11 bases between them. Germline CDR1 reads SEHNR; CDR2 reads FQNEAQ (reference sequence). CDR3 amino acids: CASSVAGVQPQHF. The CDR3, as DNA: TGTGCCAGCAGCGTCGCGGGGGTTCAGCCCCAGCATTTT.

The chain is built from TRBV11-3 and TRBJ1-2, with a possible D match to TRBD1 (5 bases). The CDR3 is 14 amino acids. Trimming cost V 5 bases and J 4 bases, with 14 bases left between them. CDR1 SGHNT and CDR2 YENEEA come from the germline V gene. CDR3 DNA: TGTGCCAGCAGCGGACACAGGAAACTCTATGGCTACACCTTC. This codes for CASSGHRKLYGYTF.